These 19 T cell receptor beta chains were sequenced from one sample in a study of blood T cell repertoires in COVID-19. Sequencing used immunoSEQ multiplex PCR; TCRdb keeps in-frame clones, though not all of them. The top ten clones hold approximately 3.8% of a sample with around 300,000 clones, approximately 80% of them seen once. What was sequenced was peripheral blood. These receptors originate from a woman aged 45-65 years with active or convalescent COVID-19.

The chain links TRBV7-9 to TRBJ2-2, with TRBD1 matching 8 bases. The CDR3 runs to 15 residues. Germline CDR1 is SEHNR and CDR2 is FQNEAQ (reference sequence). After removal of 3 bases from V and 7 bases from J, the junction contained 7 bases not matched to a gene. This chain's CDR3 is CASSFDRGNGGELFF. The CDR3 DNA reads as TGTGCCAGCAGCTTCGACAGGGGCAATGGCGGGGAGCTGTTTTTT.

J is TRBJ1-5 and V is TRBV6-5; TRBD1 aligns across 9 bases. Germline-derived CDR1 and CDR2 are MNHEY and SVGAGI. The CDR3 has 15 amino acids. V was pared by 7 bases and J by 11 bases, with 15 bases of the junction left unmatched. This CDR3 is CASNLDRGMRGAQHF. The DNA for the CDR3 is TGTGCCAGCAACCTGGACAGGGGCATGAGAGGGGCCCAGCATTTT.

A few counts support this clone. V usage is TRBV6-5 and J usage is TRBJ2-2; 8 bases align to TRBD2. Trimming at V came to 6 bases and at J to 7 bases, leaving 10 bases not matched to a gene. The CDR3 runs 15 residues. Germline lookup yields CDR1 MNHEY and CDR2 SVGAGI. DNA of the CDR3: TGTGCCAGCAGACCTACTCACCGGGGGGGCGGGGAGCTGTTTTTT. It translates to CASRPTHRGGGELFF.

V gene TRBV7-6 combines with J gene TRBJ2-3, with 11 bases that match TRBD2. The CDR3 consists of 18 residues. The V and J ends lost 1 base and 5 bases, in that order; junction bases with no gene match: 11. Germline lookup yields CDR1 SGHVS and CDR2 FNYEAQ. The CDR3 region has the DNA TGTGCCAGCAGCTTAGTGGCTAGTAGCGGGAGGGCCATAGATACGCAGTATTTT. Translated, it gives CASSLVASSGRAIDTQYF.

The J gene is TRBJ1-1, the V gene TRBV2; no firm D call. V lost 2 bases to trimming and J lost 2 bases, with 12 bases between them. Germline assignment: CDR1 SNHLY and CDR2 FYNNEI. CDR3 size: 15 residues. CDR3 in amino acids: CASSEPEVLNTEAFF. The DNA for the CDR3 is TGTGCCAGCAGTGAACCGGAGGTACTTAACACTGAAGCTTTCTTT. The full variable domain, with the rest looked up from reference TRBV2 and TRBJ1-1, is EPEVTQTPSHQVTQMGQEVILRCVPISNHLYFYWYRQILGQKVEFLVSFYNNEISEKSEIFDDQFSVERPDGSNFTLKIRSTKLEDSAMYFCASSEPEVLNTEAFFGQGTRLTVV.

This clone was counted between two and nine times. This chain links TRBV10-3 with TRBJ1-2, with TRBD1 matching over 8 bases. This CDR3 comprises 14 residues. Germline V CDR1 and CDR2: ENHRY, SYGVKD. The V and J ends lost 7 bases and 4 bases, in that order; junction bases with no gene match: 8. The CDR3 spells CAITGQGEGYGYTF. DNA for the CDR3: TGTGCCATCACTGGACAGGGAGAAGGCTATGGCTACACCTTC.

This rearrangement joins TRBV14 to TRBJ2-5; TRBD2 matches at 11 bases. The CDR3 is 16 residues long. Germline lookup yields CDR1 SGHDN and CDR2 FVKESK. J gave up 1 base and V 4 bases, and 5 bases lay outside the gene matches. CDR3 loop: CASSPRLAGIQETQYF. CDR3 DNA: TGTGCCAGCAGCCCTCGACTAGCGGGGATCCAAGAGACCCAGTACTTC.

The chain is built from TRBV5-1 and TRBJ2-7; 10 bases are a match to TRBD1. Germline CDR1 is SGHRS and CDR2 is YFSETQ. The V gene end was trimmed by 4 bases and the J gene end by 6 bases; junction bases not matched to a gene: 7. There are 14 residues in the CDR3. In DNA form, the CDR3 reads TGCGCCAGCAGCCCCGGGACAGGGGAACGCGAGCAGTACTTC. Translation: CASSPGTGEREQYF.

Ten or more counts support this clone. J is TRBJ1-4 and V is TRBV27; D ambiguous. The V gene's germline CDR1 is MNHEY and CDR2 SMNVEV (reference sequence). The CDR3 contains 13 residues. Deletions cut 2 bases from V and 10 bases from J, with 11 bases between. The CDR3 DNA is TGTGCCAGCAGTTTACTAATGGCGGGAAAACTGTTTTTT. It codes for CASSLLMAGKLFF. Combining the CDR3 with reference TRBV27 and TRBJ1-4 gives the whole variable domain EAQVTQNPRYLITVTGKKLTVTCSQNMNHEYMSWYRQDPGLGLRQIYYSMNVEVTDKGDVPEGYKVSRKEKRNFPLILESPSPNQTSLYFCASSLLMAGKLFFGSGTQLSVL.

This clone was picked up many times. V gene TRBV7-8 combines with J gene TRBJ2-5; the match to TRBD2 covers 13 bases. Germline assignment: CDR1 SGHVS and CDR2 FQNEAQ. J was trimmed by 5 bases and V by 5 bases; bases with no gene match: 11. This CDR3 has 17 residues. CDR3 DNA: TGTGCCAGCAGCGTCGGGACTAGCGGGATTCTTCGGGAGACCCAGTACTTC. This sequence encodes CASSVGTSGILRETQYF.

In DNA, the CDR3 is TGTGCCAGCAGCTTGGGAGTAGACTCCGGGGAGCTGTTTTTT. This codes for CASSLGVDSGELFF. The chain uses TRBV5-4 and TRBJ2-2; D not certain. Trimming took off 0 bases at V and 6 bases at J, with 9 bases between the two ends. Germline V gene sequence: CDR1 SGHNT, CDR2 YYREEE (reference sequence). There are 14 residues in the CDR3.

The chain links TRBV19 to TRBJ2-3; 9 bases align to TRBD1. The CDR3 consists of 15 residues. The V gene end was trimmed by 5 bases and the J gene end by 6 bases; junction bases not matched to a gene: 9. Germline CDR1 is LNHDA and CDR2 is SQIVND (reference sequence). The CDR3 coding sequence is TGTGCCAGTAGTTCCTCGGGACAGGGTTTCGATACGCAGTATTTT. It specifies CASSSSGQGFDTQYF.

The chain has TRBV7-9 and TRBJ2-7; weak D call: TRBD1 (6 bases). The CDR3 sequence is 15 residues long. Trimming pared 2 bases from V and 3 bases from J, leaving 14 bases between. Germline CDR1 reads SEHNR; CDR2 reads FQNEAQ (reference sequence). The CDR3 loop reads CASSLPTGSDYEQYF. CDR3 DNA sequence: TGTGCCAGCAGCTTACCCACAGGGTCTGACTACGAGCAGTACTTC.

Written as DNA, the CDR3 is TGTGCCAGCAGCCCTCGGATACCAGGTACGCAGTATTTT. As protein: CASSPRIPGTQYF. The rearrangement joins TRBV4-2 to TRBJ2-3; no definite D call. CDR1 is LGHNA and CDR2 is YNFKEQ in the germline V gene. V lost 4 bases and J lost 8, with 13 bases in between. There are 13 residues in the CDR3.

The rearrangement joins TRBV4-2 to TRBJ2-7; TRBD2 matches 9 bases. This CDR3 comprises 16 residues. Looked up from germline, CDR1 is LGHNA and CDR2 is YNFKEQ. V lost 3 bases to trimming and J lost 7 bases; unmatched junction nucleotides: 13. The CDR3 nucleotides read TGTGCCAGCAGCCAGCCAACAGGGCGGGGGGGGCGAGAGCAGTACTTC. It encodes CASSQPTGRGGREQYF.

The chain uses TRBV7-9 and TRBJ2-3, with 11 nucleotides matching TRBD2. This CDR3 has 16 residues. V gave up 5 bases and J gave up 0 bases; unmatched junction bases: 4. Looked up from germline, CDR1 is SEHNR and CDR2 is FQNEAQ (reference sequence). CDR3 coding DNA: TGTGCCAGCAGCCTGAGACTAGCGGGGAGCACAGATACGCAGTATTTT. Translation: CASSLRLAGSTDTQYF.

The rearrangement links TRBV3-1 (or the pseudogene TRBV3-2) to TRBJ2-3; D is possibly TRBD1 (5 bases). V dropped 6 bases and J dropped 0 bases, with 10 bases sitting between them. Germline loops: CDR1 LGHDT, CDR2 YNNKEL (reference sequence). The CDR3 is 14 amino acids. Here the CDR3 reads CASSTGSSTDTQYF. CDR3 coding DNA: TGTGCCAGCAGTACAGGCTCTAGCACAGATACGCAGTATTTT.

This CDR3 reads CASSTRTDGTEAFF. The CDR3 DNA follows: TGTGCCAGCAGCACGCGGACAGACGGCACTGAAGCTTTCTTT. This chain links TRBV7-2 with TRBJ1-1; perhaps TRBD1 as D (6 bases). The CDR3 spans 14 residues. The germline gives CDR1 SGHTA, CDR2 FQGNSA. Trimming stripped 5 bases from V and 4 bases from J, with 14 bases between.

This clone was picked up one time. The chain uses TRBV5-6 and TRBJ1-1, with a possible D match to TRBD1 (5 bases). The CDR3 is 11 residues long. CDR1 SGHDT and CDR2 YYEEEE come from the germline V gene. V was shortened by 6 bases and J by 8 bases, with 11 bases between the two germline ends. The DNA for the CDR3 is TGTGCCAGCACCCCCCGACAGGAAGCTTTCTTT. Protein sequence: CASTPRQEAFF.